This entry features one T cell receptor beta chain sequence. Its antigen is not identified. The V end lost 5 bases, the J end lost 5 bases, and 10 bases lay between the germline ends. Germline V gives CDR1 LGHNT, CDR2 FRNRAP. This CDR3 is built from 13 residues. This entry belongs to a study of T cell repertoires in cytomegalovirus infection. Looking at the study overall: Newly reported HLA-C-restricted and thoroughly characterized HLA-B-restricted CMV epitopes were employed. Public TCR beta signatures provided an indication of both CMV infection and a matching HLA type.

Findings of the study overall: HLA-C-restricted CMV clonotypes gave the most frequent clonotype in two of eight donors.

TCRdb re-called the reads through MiXCR, storing one row per CDR3 protein. In the table there are 45,000 to 65,000 distinct CDR3 sequences, 15% to 20% of which are singletons. The starting material was CD8+ T cells from cultured PBMCs, obtained from culture after CMV antigen stimulation. The V gene is TRBV12-5, the J gene TRBJ1-5; D not certain. This clonotype was obtained from a human donor in good health (CMV status not recorded). Some clones in this sample may be carry-over from other donors' samples. CDR3: CASGLSPYQPQHF. CDR3 in DNA: TGTGCTAGTGGTCTCTCCCCCTATCAGCCCCAGCATTTT. The variable domain in full, with the rest retrieved from reference TRBV12-5 and TRBJ1-5, is DARVTQTPRHKVTEMGQEVTMRCQPILGHNTVFWYRQTMMQGLELLAYFRNRAPLDDSGMPKDRFSAEMPDATLATLKIQPSEPRDSAVYFCASGLSPYQPQHFGDGTRLSIL.